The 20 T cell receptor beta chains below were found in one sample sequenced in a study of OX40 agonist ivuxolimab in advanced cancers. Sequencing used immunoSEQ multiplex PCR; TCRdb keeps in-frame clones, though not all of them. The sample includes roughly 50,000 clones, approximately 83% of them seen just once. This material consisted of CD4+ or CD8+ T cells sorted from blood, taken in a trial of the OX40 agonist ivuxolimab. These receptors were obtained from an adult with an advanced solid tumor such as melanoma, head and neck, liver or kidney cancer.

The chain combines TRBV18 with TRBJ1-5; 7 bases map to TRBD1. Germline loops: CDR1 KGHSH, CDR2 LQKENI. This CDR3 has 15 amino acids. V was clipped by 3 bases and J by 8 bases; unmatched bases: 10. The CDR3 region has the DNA TGTGCCAGCTCACCCCCAGACAGGGCCGAGGAGCCCCAGCATTTT. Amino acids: CASSPPDRAEEPQHF.

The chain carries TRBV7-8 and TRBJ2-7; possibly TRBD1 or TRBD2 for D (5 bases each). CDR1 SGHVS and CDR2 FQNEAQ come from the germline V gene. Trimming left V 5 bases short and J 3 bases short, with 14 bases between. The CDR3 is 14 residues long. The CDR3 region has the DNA TGTGCCAGCAGCCTTTTGGGACCCTTCTACGAGCAGTACGTC. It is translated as CASSLLGPFYEQYV.

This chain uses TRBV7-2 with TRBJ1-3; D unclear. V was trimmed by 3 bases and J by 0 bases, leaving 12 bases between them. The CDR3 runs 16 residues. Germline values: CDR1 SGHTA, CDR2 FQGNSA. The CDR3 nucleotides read TGTGCCAGCAGCTTCACAGCCTCCGGCTCTGGAAACACCATATATTTT. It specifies CASSFTASGSGNTIYF.

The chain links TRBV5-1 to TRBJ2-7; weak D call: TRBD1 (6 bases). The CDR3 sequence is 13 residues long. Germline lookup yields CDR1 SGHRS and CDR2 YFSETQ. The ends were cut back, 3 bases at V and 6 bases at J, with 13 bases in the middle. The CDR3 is CASSSTGFGEQYF. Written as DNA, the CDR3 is TGCGCCAGCAGCTCGACAGGTTTTGGCGAGCAGTACTTC. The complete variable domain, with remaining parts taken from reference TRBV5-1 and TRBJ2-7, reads KAGVTQTPRYLIKTRGQQVTLSCSPISGHRSVSWYQQTPGQGLQFLFEYFSETQRNKGNFPGRFSGRQFSNSRSEMNVSTLELGDSALYLCASSSTGFGEQYFGPGTRLTVT.

The CDR3 nucleotides are TGTGCCAGCAGCTTACGGCGTGGCTTAGGGACAGATACGCAGTATTTT. Its protein product is CASSLRRGLGTDTQYF. The chain has TRBV7-2 and TRBJ2-3, with unresolved D. The CDR3 consists of 16 residues. CDR1 is SGHTA, CDR2 FQGNSA, per germline. The V and J ends lost 2 bases and 3 bases respectively, with 15 bases between them. The full variable domain, in which reference TRBV7-2 and TRBJ2-3 provide the parts outside the CDR3, is GAGVSQSPSNKVTEKGKDVELRCDPISGHTALYWYRQSLGQGLEFLIYFQGNSAPDKSGLPSDRFSAERTGGSVSTLTIQRTQQEDSAVYLCASSLRRGLGTDTQYFGPGTRLTVL.

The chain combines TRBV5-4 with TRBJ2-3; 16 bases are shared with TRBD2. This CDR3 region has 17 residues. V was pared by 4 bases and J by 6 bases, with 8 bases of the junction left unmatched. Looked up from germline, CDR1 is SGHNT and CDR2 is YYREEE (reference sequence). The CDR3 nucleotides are TGTGCCAGCAGCAAGGGACTAGCGGGGGGGTTGGGTGATACGCAGTATTTT. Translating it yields CASSKGLAGGLGDTQYF.

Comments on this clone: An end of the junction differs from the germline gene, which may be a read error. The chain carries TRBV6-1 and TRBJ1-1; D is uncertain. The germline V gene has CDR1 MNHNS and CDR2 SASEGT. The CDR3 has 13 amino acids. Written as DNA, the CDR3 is TGTGCCGGCAGTGTAGCGAGGGAGACTGAAGCTTTCTTT. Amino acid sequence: CAGSVARETEAFF.

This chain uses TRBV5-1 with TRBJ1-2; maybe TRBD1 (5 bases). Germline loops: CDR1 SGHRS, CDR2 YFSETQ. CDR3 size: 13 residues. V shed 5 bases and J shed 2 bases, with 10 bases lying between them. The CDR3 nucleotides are TGCGCCAGCAGAACCGACAGAAACTATGGCTACACCTTC. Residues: CASRTDRNYGYTF.

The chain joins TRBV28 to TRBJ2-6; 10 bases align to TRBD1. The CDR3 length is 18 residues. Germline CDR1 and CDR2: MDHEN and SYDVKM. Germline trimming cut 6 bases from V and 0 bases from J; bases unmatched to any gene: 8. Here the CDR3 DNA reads TGTGCCAGCAGCCCGTTGGGGGACAGGGGCTCTGGGGCCAACGTCCTGACTTTC. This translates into CASSPLGDRGSGANVLTF.

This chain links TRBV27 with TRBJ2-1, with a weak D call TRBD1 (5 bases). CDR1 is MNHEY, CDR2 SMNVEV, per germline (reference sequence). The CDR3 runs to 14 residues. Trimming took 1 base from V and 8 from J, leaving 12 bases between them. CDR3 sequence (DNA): TGTGCCAGCAGTTTATTGGGCAGGGCCGATGAGCAGTTCTTC. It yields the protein CASSLLGRADEQFF.

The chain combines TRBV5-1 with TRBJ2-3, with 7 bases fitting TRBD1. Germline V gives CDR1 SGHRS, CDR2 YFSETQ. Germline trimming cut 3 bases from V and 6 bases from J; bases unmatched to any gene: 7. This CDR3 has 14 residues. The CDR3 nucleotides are TGCGCCAGCAGCTCTCAGACAGGGTTGGATACGCAGTATTTT. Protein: CASSSQTGLDTQYF.

In DNA, the CDR3 is TGTGCCAGCAGTCTTAAACTTTTGATGAACACTGAAGCTTTCTTT. This sequence encodes CASSLKLLMNTEAFF. This chain links TRBV7-2 with TRBJ1-1; D gene unclear. The CDR3 is 15 residues long. The V gene's germline CDR1 is SGHTA and CDR2 FQGNSA. Trimming pared 6 bases from V and 0 bases from J, leaving 14 bases between.

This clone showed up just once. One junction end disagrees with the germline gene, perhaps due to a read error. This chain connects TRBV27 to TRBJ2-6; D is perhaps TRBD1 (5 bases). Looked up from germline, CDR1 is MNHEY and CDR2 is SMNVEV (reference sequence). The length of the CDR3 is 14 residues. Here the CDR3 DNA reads TGTGCCAGCAGTTTATCAACTGGGGCCAACGCCCTGACTTTC. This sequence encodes CASSLSTGANALTF.

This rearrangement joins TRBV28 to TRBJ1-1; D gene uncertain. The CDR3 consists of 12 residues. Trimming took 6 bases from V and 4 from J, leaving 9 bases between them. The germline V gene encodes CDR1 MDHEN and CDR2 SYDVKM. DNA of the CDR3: TGTGCCAGCAGGGCAGGAGTCACTGAAGCTTTCTTT. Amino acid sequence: CASRAGVTEAFF.

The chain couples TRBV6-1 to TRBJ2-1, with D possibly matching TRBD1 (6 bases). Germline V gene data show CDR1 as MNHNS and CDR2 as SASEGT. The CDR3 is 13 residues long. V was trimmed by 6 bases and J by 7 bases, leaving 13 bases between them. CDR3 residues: CASSPMQGNEQFF. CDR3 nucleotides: TGTGCCAGCAGCCCTATGCAGGGGAATGAGCAGTTCTTC.

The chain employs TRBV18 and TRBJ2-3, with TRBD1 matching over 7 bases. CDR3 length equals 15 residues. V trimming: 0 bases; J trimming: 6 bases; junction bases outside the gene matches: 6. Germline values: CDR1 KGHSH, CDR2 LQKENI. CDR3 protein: CASSPPMTGLDTQYF. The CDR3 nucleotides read TGTGCCAGCTCACCACCCATGACAGGGCTCGATACGCAGTATTTT.

CDR3 in amino acids: CASSLGGPTETQYF. The CDR3 nucleotides read TGCGCCAGCAGCTTGGGGGGACCAACGGAGACCCAGTACTTC. This chain uses TRBV5-1 with TRBJ2-5; D is tentatively TRBD1 or TRBD2 (5 bases each). The germline V and J ends were trimmed by 0 bases and 5 bases, with 11 bases remaining between them. Germline V gives CDR1 SGHRS, CDR2 YFSETQ. The CDR3 has 14 amino acids.

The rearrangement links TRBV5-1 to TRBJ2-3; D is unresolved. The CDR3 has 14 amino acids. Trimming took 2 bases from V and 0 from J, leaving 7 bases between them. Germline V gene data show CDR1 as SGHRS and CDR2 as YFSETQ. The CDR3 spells CASSFGPSTDTQYF. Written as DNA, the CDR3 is TGCGCCAGCAGCTTCGGCCCTAGCACAGATACGCAGTATTTT.

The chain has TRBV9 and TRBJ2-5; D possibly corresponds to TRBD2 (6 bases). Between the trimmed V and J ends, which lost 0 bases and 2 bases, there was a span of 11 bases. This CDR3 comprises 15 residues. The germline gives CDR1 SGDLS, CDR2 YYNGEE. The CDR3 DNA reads TGTGCCAGCAGCGTAGGCGGGACCTCGCAAGAGACCCAGTACTTC. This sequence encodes CASSVGGTSQETQYF.

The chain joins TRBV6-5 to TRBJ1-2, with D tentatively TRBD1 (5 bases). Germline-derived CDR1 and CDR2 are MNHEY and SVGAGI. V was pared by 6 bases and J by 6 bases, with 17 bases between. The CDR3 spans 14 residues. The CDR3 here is CASRTWGVGDGYTF. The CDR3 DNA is TGTGCCAGCAGGACATGGGGGGTAGGCGATGGCTACACCTTC.